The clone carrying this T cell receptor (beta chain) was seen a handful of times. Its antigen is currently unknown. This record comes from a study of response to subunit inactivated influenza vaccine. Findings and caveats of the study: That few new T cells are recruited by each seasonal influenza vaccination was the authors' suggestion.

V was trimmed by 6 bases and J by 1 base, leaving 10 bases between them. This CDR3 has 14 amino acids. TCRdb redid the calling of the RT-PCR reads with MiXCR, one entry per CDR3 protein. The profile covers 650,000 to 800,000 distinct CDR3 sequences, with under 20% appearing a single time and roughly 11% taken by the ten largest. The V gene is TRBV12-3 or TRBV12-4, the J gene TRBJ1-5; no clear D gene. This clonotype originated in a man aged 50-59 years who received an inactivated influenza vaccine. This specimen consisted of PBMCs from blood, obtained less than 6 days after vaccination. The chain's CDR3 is CASSNGWSNQPQHF. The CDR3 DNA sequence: TGTGCCAGCAGCAATGGGTGGAGCAATCAGCCCCAGCATTTT.